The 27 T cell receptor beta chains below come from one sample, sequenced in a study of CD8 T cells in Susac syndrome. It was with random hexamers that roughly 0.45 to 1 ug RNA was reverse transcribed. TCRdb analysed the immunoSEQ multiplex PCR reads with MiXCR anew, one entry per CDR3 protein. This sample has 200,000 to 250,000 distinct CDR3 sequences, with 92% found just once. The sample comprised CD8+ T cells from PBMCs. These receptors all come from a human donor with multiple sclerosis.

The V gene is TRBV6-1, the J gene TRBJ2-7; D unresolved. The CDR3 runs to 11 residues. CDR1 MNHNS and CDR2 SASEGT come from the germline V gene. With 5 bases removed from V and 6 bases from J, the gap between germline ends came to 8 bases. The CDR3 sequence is CASSRSGEQYF. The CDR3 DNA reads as TGTGCCAGCAGTCGTAGTGGCGAGCAGTACTTC.

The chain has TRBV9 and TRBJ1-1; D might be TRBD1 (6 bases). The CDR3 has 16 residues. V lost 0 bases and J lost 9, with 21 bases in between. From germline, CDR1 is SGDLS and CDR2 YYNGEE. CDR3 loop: CASSVDRGGIPLQAFF. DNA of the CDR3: TGTGCCAGCAGCGTAGATCGAGGGGGGATCCCTCTACAAGCTTTCTTT.

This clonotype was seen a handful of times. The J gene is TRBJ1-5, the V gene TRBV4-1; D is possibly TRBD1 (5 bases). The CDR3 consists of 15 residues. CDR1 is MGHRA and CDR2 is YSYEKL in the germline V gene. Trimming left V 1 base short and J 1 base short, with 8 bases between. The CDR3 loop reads CASSQVGGSNQPQHF. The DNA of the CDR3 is TGCGCCAGCAGCCAAGTTGGGGGGAGCAATCAGCCCCAGCATTTT.

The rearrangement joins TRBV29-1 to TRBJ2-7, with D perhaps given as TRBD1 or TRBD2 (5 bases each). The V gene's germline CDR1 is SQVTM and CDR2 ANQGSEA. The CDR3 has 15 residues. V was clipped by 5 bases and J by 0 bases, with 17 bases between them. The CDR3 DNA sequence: TGCAGCGTTCCATTCCAGAGGGGAAGCTCCTACGAGCAGTACTTC. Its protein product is CSVPFQRGSSYEQYF.

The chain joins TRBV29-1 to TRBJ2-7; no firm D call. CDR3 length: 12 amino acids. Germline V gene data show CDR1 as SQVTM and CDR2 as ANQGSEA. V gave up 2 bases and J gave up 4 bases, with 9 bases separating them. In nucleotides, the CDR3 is TGCAGCGTTGAATCCGGGCCGTACGAGCAGTACTTC. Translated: CSVESGPYEQYF.

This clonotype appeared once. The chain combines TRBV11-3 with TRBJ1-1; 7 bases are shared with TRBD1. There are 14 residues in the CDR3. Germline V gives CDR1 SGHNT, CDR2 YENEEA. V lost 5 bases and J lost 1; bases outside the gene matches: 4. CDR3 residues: CASSARQGNTEAFF. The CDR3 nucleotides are TGTGCCAGCAGCGCCCGACAGGGGAACACTGAAGCTTTCTTT. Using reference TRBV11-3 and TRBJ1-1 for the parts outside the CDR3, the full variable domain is EAGVVQSPRYKIIEKKQPVAFWCNPISGHNTLYWYLQNLGQGPELLIRYENEEAVDDSQLPKDRFSAERLKGVDSTLKIQPAELGDSAVYLCASSARQGNTEAFFGQGTRLTVV.

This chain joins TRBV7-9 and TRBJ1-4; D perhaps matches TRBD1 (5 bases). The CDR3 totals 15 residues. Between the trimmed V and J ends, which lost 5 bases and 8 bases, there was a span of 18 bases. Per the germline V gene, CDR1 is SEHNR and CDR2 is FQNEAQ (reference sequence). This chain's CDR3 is CASSPDIGAGEKLFF. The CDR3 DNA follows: TGTGCCAGCAGCCCGGACATTGGGGCGGGCGAAAAACTGTTTTTT. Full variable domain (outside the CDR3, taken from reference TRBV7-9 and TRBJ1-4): DTGVSQNPRHKITKRGQNVTFRCDPISEHNRLYWYRQTLGQGPEFLTYFQNEAQLEKSRLLSDRFSAERPKGSFSTLEIQRTEQGDSAMYLCASSPDIGAGEKLFFGSGTQLSVL.

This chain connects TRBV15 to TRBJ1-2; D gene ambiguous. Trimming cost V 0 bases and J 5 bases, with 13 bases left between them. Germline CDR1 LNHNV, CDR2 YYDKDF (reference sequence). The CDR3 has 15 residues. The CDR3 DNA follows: TGTGCCACCAGCAGAGAGATAAGGACCGCGTATGGCTACACCTTC. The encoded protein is CATSREIRTAYGYTF.

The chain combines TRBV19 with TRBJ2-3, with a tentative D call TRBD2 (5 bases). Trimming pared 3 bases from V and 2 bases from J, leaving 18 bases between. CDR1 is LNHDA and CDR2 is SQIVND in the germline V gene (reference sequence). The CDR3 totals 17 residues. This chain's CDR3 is CASSIQLGLILTDTQYF. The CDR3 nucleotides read TGTGCCAGTAGTATTCAACTCGGACTCATCCTCACAGATACGCAGTATTTT.

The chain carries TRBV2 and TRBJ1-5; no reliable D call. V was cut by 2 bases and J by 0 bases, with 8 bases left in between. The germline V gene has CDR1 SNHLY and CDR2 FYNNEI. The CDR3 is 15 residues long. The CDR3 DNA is TGTGCCAGCAGTGAAAGCCACTATAGCAATCAGCCCCAGCATTTT. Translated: CASSESHYSNQPQHF.

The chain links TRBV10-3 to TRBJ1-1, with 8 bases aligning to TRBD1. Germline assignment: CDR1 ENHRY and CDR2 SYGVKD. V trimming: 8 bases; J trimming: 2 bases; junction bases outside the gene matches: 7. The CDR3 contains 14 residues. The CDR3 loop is CAIGGTGLNTEAFF. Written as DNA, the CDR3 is TGTGCCATCGGGGGGACAGGACTAAACACTGAAGCTTTCTTT.

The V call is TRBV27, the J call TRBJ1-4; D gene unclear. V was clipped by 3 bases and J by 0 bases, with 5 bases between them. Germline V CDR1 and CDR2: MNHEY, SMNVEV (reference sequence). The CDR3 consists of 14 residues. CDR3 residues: CASSFGATNEKLFF. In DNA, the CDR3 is TGTGCCAGCAGTTTTGGAGCAACTAATGAAAAACTGTTTTTT.

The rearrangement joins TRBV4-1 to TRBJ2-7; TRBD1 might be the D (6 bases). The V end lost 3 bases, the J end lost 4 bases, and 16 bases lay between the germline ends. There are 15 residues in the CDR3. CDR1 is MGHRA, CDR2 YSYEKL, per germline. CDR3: CASSHGTNGLYEQYF. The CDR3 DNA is TGCGCCAGCAGCCACGGGACAAATGGACTTTACGAGCAGTACTTC.

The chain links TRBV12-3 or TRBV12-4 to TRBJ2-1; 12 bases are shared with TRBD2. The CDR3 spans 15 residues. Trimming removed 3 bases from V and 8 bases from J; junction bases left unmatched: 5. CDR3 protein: CASSFLAGGHHEQFF. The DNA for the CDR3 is TGTGCCAGCAGTTTTCTAGCGGGAGGGCACCATGAGCAGTTCTTC.

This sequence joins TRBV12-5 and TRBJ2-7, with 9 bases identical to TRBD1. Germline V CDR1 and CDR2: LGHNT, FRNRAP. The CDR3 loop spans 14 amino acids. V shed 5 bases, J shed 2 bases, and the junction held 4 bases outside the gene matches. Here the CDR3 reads CASGGDRAAYEQYF. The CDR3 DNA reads TGTGCTAGTGGTGGGGACAGGGCCGCCTACGAGCAGTACTTC.

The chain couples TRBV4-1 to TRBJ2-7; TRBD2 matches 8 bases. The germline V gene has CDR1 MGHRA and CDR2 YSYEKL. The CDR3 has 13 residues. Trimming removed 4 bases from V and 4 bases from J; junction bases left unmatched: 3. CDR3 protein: CASSPGGVYEQYF. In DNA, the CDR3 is TGCGCCAGCAGCCCGGGGGGGGTATACGAGCAGTACTTC.

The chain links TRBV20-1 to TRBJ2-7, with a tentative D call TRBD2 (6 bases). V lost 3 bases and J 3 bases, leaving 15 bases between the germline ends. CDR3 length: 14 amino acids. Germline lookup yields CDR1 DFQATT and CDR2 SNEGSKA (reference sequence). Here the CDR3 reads CSASSGLAVYEQYF. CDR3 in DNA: TGCAGTGCTAGTTCTGGCTTAGCGGTCTACGAGCAGTACTTC.

CDR3 amino acids: CASSQDGDIQPQHF. The CDR3 nucleotides read TGTGCCAGCAGCCAAGATGGGGACATACAGCCCCAGCATTTT. This chain connects TRBV3-1 to TRBJ1-5; D perhaps matches TRBD1 (6 bases). Germline V gives CDR1 LGHDT, CDR2 YNNKEL (reference sequence). CDR3 size: 14 residues. V dropped 0 bases and J dropped 7 bases, with 10 bases sitting between them.

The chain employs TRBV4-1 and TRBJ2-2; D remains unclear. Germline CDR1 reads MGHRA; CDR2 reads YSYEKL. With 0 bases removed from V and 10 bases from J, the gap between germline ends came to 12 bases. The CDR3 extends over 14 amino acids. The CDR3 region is CASSQEPGAEELFF. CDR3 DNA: TGCGCCAGCAGCCAAGAACCCGGTGCGGAGGAGCTGTTTTTT.

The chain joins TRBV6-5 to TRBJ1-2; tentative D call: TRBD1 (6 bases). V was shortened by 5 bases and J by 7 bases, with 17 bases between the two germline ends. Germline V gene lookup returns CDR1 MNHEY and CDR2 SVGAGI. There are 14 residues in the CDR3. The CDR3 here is CASSVSSQGSGYTF. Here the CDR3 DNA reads TGTGCCAGCAGTGTCAGTTCCCAGGGGTCTGGCTACACCTTC.

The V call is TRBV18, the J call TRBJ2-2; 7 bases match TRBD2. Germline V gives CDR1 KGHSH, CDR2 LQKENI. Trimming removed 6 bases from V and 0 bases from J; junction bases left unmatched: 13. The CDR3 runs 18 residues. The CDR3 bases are TGTGCCAGCTCGTCCGCTCCTTGGGGGGGGTCGAACACCGGGGAGCTGTTTTTT. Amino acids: CASSSAPWGGSNTGELFF.

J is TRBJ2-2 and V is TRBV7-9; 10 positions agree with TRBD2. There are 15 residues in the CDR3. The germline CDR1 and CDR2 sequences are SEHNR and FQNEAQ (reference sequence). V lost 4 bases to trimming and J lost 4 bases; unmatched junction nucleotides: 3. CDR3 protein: CASSSLAGATGELFF. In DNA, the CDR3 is TGTGCCAGCAGCTCTCTAGCGGGGGCCACCGGGGAGCTGTTTTTT.

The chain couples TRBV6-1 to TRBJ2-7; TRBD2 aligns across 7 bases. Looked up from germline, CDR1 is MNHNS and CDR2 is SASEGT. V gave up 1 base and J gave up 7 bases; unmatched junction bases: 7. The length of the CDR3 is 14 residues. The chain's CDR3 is CASSEGGLAVEQYF. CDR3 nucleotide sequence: TGTGCCAGCAGTGAAGGCGGGCTAGCGGTTGAGCAGTACTTC.

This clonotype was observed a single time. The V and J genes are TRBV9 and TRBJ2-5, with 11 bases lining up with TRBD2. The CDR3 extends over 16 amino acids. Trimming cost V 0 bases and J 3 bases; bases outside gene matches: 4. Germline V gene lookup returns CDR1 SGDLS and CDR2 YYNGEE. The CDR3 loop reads CASSVGGSGREETQYF. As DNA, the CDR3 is TGTGCCAGCAGCGTAGGTGGTAGCGGGAGGGAAGAGACCCAGTACTTC.

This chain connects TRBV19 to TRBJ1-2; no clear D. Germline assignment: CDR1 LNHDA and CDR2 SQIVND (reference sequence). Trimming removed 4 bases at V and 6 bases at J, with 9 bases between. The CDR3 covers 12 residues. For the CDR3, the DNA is TGTGCCAGTAGTAATGGGTATGATGGCTACACCTTC. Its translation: CASSNGYDGYTF.

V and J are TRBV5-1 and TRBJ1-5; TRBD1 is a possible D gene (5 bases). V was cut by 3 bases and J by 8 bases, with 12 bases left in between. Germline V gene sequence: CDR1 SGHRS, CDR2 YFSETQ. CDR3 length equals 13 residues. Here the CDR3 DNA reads TGCGCCAGCAGCTCCGGTGGGGGGGAGCCCCAGCATTTT. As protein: CASSSGGGEPQHF.

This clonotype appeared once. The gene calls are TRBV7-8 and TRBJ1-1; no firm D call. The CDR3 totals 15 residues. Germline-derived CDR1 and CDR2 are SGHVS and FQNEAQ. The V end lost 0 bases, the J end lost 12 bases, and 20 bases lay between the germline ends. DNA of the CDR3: TGTGCCAGCAGCTTAGCGTTTACGGCTCCCATGGGGACTTTCTTT. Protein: CASSLAFTAPMGTFF.